The 26 T cell receptor beta chains presented below share a single source sample, sequenced in a study of beta chain features in type 1 diabetes. These receptors have no identified antigens. Study-level results: People with Type 1 diabetes carried modestly yet significantly shorter TCRB CDR3s in all four CD4+ subsets.

cDNA synthesis used the whole RNA isolate, giving expressed TCRB sequences. The protocol was immunoSEQ multiplex PCR, while the TCRdb copy is restricted to in-frame clones and leaves out a portion. The repertoire holds approximately 250,000 clones, with 15% to 20% as singletons. The sequencing input was naive CD4+ T cells from blood. The receptors stem from a young man with type 1 diabetes.

This clone was observed a handful of times. V and J are TRBV4-3 and TRBJ2-1; tentatively, D is TRBD1 (5 bases). The CDR3 is 15 residues long. From germline, CDR1 is LGHNA and CDR2 YSLEER. V gave up 3 bases and J gave up 4 bases, with 13 bases separating them. The CDR3 spells CASSQGQLPYNEQFF. The CDR3 nucleotides are TGCGCCAGCAGCCAGGGGCAGCTCCCGTACAATGAGCAGTTCTTC.

This clone occurred a few times. The chain carries TRBV25-1 and TRBJ2-3; D is undetermined. CDR1 is MGHDK and CDR2 is SYGVNS in the germline V gene. The V end was cut by 1 base, the J end by 2 bases, with 10 bases between. The CDR3 covers 15 residues. CDR3: CASSELDKDTDTQYF. DNA of the CDR3: TGTGCCAGCAGTGAATTGGATAAGGACACAGATACGCAGTATTTT. Using reference TRBV25-1 and TRBJ2-3 for the parts outside the CDR3, the full variable domain is EADIYQTPRYLVIGTGKKITLECSQTMGHDKMYWYQQDPGMELHLIHYSYGVNSTEKGDLSSESTVSRIRTEHFPLTLESARPSHTSQYLCASSELDKDTDTQYFGPGTRLTVL.

Only a few counts were recorded for this clone. The V call is TRBV4-2, the J call TRBJ2-7, with D possibly TRBD2 on 5 matching bases. Trimming stripped 1 base from V and 2 bases from J, with 12 bases between. The length of the CDR3 is 15 residues. Germline V gene data show CDR1 as LGHNA and CDR2 as YNFKEQ. CDR3 amino acids: CASSQGTAEAYEQYF. DNA for the CDR3: TGTGCCAGCAGCCAAGGAACAGCGGAAGCCTACGAGCAGTACTTC.

The rearrangement uses TRBV9 and TRBJ2-5, with a weak D call TRBD1 (6 bases). Germline V CDR1 and CDR2: SGDLS, YYNGEE. The CDR3 runs to 14 residues. Trimming stripped 1 base from V and 5 bases from J, with 12 bases between. The CDR3 here is CASSVTGQFETQYF. CDR3 coding DNA: TGTGCCAGCAGCGTAACAGGACAGTTTGAGACCCAGTACTTC.

This chain uses TRBV29-1 with TRBJ2-3; D is perhaps TRBD2 (5 bases). Germline V gene data show CDR1 as SQVTM and CDR2 as ANQGSEA. With 6 bases removed from V and 2 bases from J, the gap between germline ends came to 12 bases. CDR3 length equals 13 residues. CDR3: CSVAGRITDTQYF. The CDR3 nucleotides are TGCAGCGTGGCGGGCAGGATCACAGATACGCAGTATTTT.

The V gene is TRBV9, the J gene TRBJ2-1, with no clear D. The CDR3 extends over 12 amino acids. The V gene lost 4 bases and the J gene lost 7 bases, with 9 bases spanning the gap. In germline, CDR1 is SGDLS, CDR2 YYNGEE. The CDR3 region is CASSSPLNEQFF. The CDR3 nucleotides read TGTGCCAGCAGCTCGCCGTTAAATGAGCAGTTCTTC.

This chain links TRBV9 with TRBJ2-7, with D unclear. The germline V gene has CDR1 SGDLS and CDR2 YYNGEE. With 4 bases removed from V and 1 base from J, the gap between germline ends came to 12 bases. The CDR3 sequence is 14 residues long. CDR3: CASSYDGLSYEQYF. The CDR3 bases are TGTGCCAGCAGCTACGATGGGCTATCCTACGAGCAGTACTTC.

Only a few counts were recorded for this clone. The chain uses TRBV30 and TRBJ2-7, with a possible D match to TRBD2 (6 bases). V was pared by 2 bases and J by 3 bases, with 11 bases between. CDR3 length: 13 amino acids. The germline V gene has CDR1 GTSNPN and CDR2 SVGIG (reference sequence). The CDR3 DNA follows: TGTGCCTGGAGTAGCCTAGCGCTCTACGAGCAGTACTTC. It encodes CAWSSLALYEQYF.

This clone was detected only a few times. This chain joins TRBV4-1 and TRBJ1-5; D is ambiguous. V lost 0 bases and J lost 7, with 7 bases in between. Germline V gene lookup returns CDR1 MGHRA and CDR2 YSYEKL. CDR3 size: 13 residues. Written as DNA, the CDR3 is TGCGCCAGCAGCCAAGATTCGGGACAGCCCCAGCATTTT. Amino acids: CASSQDSGQPQHF.

Regarding this clone: Other DNA variants within this sample encode the same CDR3. The rearrangement uses TRBV9 and TRBJ2-3, with TRBD1 identical over 9 bases. Germline CDR1 reads SGDLS; CDR2 reads YYNGEE. The ends lost 0 bases at V and 1 base at J; junction bases unmatched: 0. The CDR3 is 15 residues long. CDR3 sequence reads: CASSVGTGGTDTQYF. DNA of the CDR3: TGTGCCAGCAGCGTAGGGACAGGGGGCACAGATACGCAGTATTTT.

The chain has TRBV5-1 and TRBJ2-4, with TRBD2 identical over 9 bases. This CDR3 spans 14 amino acids. From germline, CDR1 is SGHRS and CDR2 YFSETQ. V shed 3 bases and J 4 bases; nucleotides not matched to a gene: 2. DNA for the CDR3: TGCGCCAGCAGCTCGGGACTAGCAAAAAACATTCAGTACTTC. It yields the protein CASSSGLAKNIQYF.

The chain joins TRBV7-9 to TRBJ2-7; no clear D. CDR1 is SEHNR and CDR2 is FQNEAQ in the germline V gene (reference sequence). V shed 2 bases and J shed 8 bases, with 13 bases lying between them. The CDR3 is 13 residues long. CDR3 nucleotide sequence: TGTGCCAGCAGCTTAACTGTGGGTCCCAAGCAGTACTTC. The encoded protein is CASSLTVGPKQYF.

Written as DNA, the CDR3 is TGTGCCTGGAGGGCTGAGGGGGAGACCCAGTACTTC. Encoded protein: CAWRAEGETQYF. The rearrangement uses TRBV30 and TRBJ2-5; D is tentatively TRBD1 or TRBD2 (5 bases each). CDR1 is GTSNPN and CDR2 is SVGIG in the germline V gene (reference sequence). The CDR3 runs to 12 residues. V lost 3 bases, J lost 5 bases, and 10 bases lay in between.

This chain joins TRBV7-2 and TRBJ2-5; D gene unclear. This CDR3 has 14 amino acids. V dropped 9 bases and J dropped 1 base, with 15 bases sitting between them. CDR1 is SGHTA and CDR2 is FQGNSA in the germline V gene. CDR3 region: CASSQSLGQETQYF. CDR3 DNA: TGTGCCAGTTCGCAGAGTCTGGGCCAAGAGACCCAGTACTTC.

J is TRBJ2-5 and V is TRBV5-4, with 7 bases lining up with TRBD1. CDR1 SGHNT and CDR2 YYREEE come from the germline V gene (reference sequence). The CDR3 length is 15 residues. Trimming cost V 2 bases and J 5 bases; bases outside gene matches: 9. CDR3 protein: CASSFIDRVEETQYF. The CDR3 DNA follows: TGTGCCAGCAGCTTTATCGACAGGGTCGAGGAGACCCAGTACTTC.

This clone was seen a few times. The V call is TRBV2, the J call TRBJ2-3, with 11 positions matching TRBD2. J gave up 2 bases and V 6 bases, and 4 bases lay outside the gene matches. This CDR3 is built from 15 residues. Germline assignment: CDR1 SNHLY and CDR2 FYNNEI. This CDR3 is CASSPTSGVTDTQYF. CDR3 bases: TGTGCCAGCAGCCCGACTAGCGGGGTCACAGATACGCAGTATTTT. Filled out from reference TRBV2 and TRBJ2-3, the complete variable domain reads EPEVTQTPSHQVTQMGQEVILRCVPISNHLYFYWYRQILGQKVEFLVSFYNNEISEKSEIFDDQFSVERPDGSNFTLKIRSTKLEDSAMYFCASSPTSGVTDTQYFGPGTRLTVL.

This clone came up a few times. This chain joins TRBV10-3 and TRBJ2-7; D is undetermined. From germline, CDR1 is ENHRY and CDR2 SYGVKD. V was trimmed by 2 bases and J by 0 bases, leaving 2 bases between them. The CDR3 is 12 amino acids. The CDR3: CAISERSYEQYF. CDR3 bases: TGTGCCATCAGTGAGCGCTCCTACGAGCAGTACTTC.

A few counts support this clone. The chain couples TRBV5-1 to TRBJ2-6; 8 positions agree with TRBD1. J was trimmed by 2 bases and V by 4 bases; bases with no gene match: 2. This CDR3 is 15 amino acids long. Germline CDR1 and CDR2: SGHRS and YFSETQ. The CDR3 coding sequence is TGCGCCAGCAGCCAGACAGGGGCTGGGGCCAACGTCCTGACTTTC. This codes for CASSQTGAGANVLTF.

V usage is TRBV11-1 and J usage is TRBJ2-7; 7 bases map to TRBD1. The germline V gene encodes CDR1 SGHAT and CDR2 FQDESV (reference sequence). V dropped 4 bases and J dropped 2; count of bases not matched to a gene: 5. The CDR3 has 14 residues. The CDR3, as DNA: TGTGCCAGCAGCTCACAGACAGGGACCTACGAGCAGTACTTC. This sequence encodes CASSSQTGTYEQYF.

This clone appeared a few times. For the CDR3, the DNA is TGTGCCTGGGCAACAGGCGGACAGCCCCAGCATTTT. It codes for CAWATGGQPQHF. This rearrangement joins TRBV30 to TRBJ1-5, with D possibly TRBD1 on 5 matching bases. The V gene's germline CDR1 is GTSNPN and CDR2 SVGIG (reference sequence). V was cut by 5 bases and J by 7 bases, with 12 bases left in between. There are 12 residues in the CDR3.

This clone appeared a few times. The V call is TRBV15, the J call TRBJ1-2; no definite D call. Germline assignment: CDR1 LNHNV and CDR2 YYDKDF (reference sequence). The length of the CDR3 is 14 residues. V was trimmed by 0 bases and J by 8 bases, leaving 13 bases between them. DNA for the CDR3: TGTGCCACCAGCAGAGACAGGTTTCCCGAGGGCTACACCTTC. This encodes CATSRDRFPEGYTF.

The V gene is TRBV30, the J gene TRBJ2-1; D might be TRBD1 (6 bases). Germline CDR1 reads GTSNPN; CDR2 reads SVGIG (reference sequence). CDR3 length equals 12 residues. V lost 5 bases to trimming and J lost 3 bases, with 8 bases between them. CDR3 coding DNA: TGTGCCTGGTCAGGGGTCTACAATGAGCAGTTCTTC. It is translated as CAWSGVYNEQFF.

This clone was seen a handful of times. This sequence joins TRBV5-1 and TRBJ2-2; TRBD1 agrees at 8 bases. Germline assignment: CDR1 SGHRS and CDR2 YFSETQ. This CDR3 is 16 amino acids long. V was clipped by 1 base and J by 7 bases; unmatched bases: 9. The CDR3 region has the DNA TGCGCCAGCAGCTTGCAGACCGGGACAGGATACGGGGAGCTGTTTTTT. Protein product: CASSLQTGTGYGELFF. Full variable domain (remainder filled in from reference TRBV5-1 and TRBJ2-2): KAGVTQTPRYLIKTRGQQVTLSCSPISGHRSVSWYQQTPGQGLQFLFEYFSETQRNKGNFPGRFSGRQFSNSRSEMNVSTLELGDSALYLCASSLQTGTGYGELFFGEGSRLTVL.

This clone has more than one count but fewer than ten. The V and J genes are TRBV30 and TRBJ2-5, with D unclear. This CDR3 has 11 residues. The germline CDR1 and CDR2 sequences are GTSNPN and SVGIG (reference sequence). The V and J ends lost 0 bases and 5 bases respectively, with 4 bases between them. CDR3 bases: TGTGCCTGGAGTGTAATGGAGACCCAGTACTTC. Its translation is CAWSVMETQYF.

Comments on this clone: Other DNA sequences within the sample encode an identical CDR3. V and J are TRBV20-1 and TRBJ2-3; D is unclear. Germline assignment: CDR1 DFQATT and CDR2 SNEGSKA (reference sequence). This CDR3 is built from 10 residues. V lost 6 bases and J lost 3, with 4 bases in between. For the CDR3, the DNA is TGCAGTGCCAATACAGATACGCAGTATTTT. Translated: CSANTDTQYF.

The chain uses TRBV28 and TRBJ2-5; D might be TRBD1 (6 bases). Trimming pared 5 bases from V and 7 bases from J, leaving 23 bases between. Germline CDR1 reads MDHEN; CDR2 reads SYDVKM. This CDR3 contains 16 residues. CDR3 in amino acids: CASSGPGQQTLGTQYF. CDR3 sequence (DNA): TGTGCCAGCAGTGGACCGGGACAACAAACCCTCGGGACCCAGTACTTC.